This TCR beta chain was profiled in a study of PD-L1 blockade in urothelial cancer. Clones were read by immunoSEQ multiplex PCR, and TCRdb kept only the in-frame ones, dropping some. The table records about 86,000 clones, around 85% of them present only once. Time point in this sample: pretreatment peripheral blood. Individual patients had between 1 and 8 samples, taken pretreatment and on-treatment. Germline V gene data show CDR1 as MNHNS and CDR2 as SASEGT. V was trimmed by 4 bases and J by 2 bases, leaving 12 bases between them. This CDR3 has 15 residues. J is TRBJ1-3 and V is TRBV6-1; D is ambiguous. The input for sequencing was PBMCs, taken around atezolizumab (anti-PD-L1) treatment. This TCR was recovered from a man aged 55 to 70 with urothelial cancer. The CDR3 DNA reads TGTGCCAGCAGTGGAGGTCCGGAACCTGGAAACACCATATATTTT. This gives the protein CASSGGPEPGNTIYF.